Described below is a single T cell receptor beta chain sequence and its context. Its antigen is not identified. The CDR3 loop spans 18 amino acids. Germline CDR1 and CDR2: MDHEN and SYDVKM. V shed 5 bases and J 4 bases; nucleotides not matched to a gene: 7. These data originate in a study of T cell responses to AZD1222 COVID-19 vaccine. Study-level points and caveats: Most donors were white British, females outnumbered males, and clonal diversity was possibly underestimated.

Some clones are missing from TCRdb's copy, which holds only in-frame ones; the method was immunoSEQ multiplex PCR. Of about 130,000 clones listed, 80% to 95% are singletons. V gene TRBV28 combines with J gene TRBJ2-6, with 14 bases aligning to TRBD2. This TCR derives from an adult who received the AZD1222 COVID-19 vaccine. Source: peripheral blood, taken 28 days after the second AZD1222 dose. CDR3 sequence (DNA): TGTGCCAGCAGTGTTCCGGGACTAGCGGGAGCCGGGGCCAACGTCCTGACTTTC. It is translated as CASSVPGLAGAGANVLTF.